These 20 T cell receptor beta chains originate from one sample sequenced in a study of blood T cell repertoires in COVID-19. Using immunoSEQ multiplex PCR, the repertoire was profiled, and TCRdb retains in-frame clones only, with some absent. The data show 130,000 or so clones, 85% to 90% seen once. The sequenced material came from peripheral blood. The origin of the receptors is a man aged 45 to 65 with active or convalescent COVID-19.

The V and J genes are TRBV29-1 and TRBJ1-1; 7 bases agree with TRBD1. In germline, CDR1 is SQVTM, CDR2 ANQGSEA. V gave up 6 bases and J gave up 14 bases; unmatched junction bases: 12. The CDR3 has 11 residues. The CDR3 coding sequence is TGCAGCGTGGCCCGGGACAGAACGTACTTCTTT. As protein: CSVARDRTYFF.

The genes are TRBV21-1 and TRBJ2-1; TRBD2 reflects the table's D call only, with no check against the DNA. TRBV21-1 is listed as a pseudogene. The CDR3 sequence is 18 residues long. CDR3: CASSMGISGRRSYNEQFF. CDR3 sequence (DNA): TGTGCCAGCAGCATGGGCATTAGCGGGAGACGATCCTACAATGAGCAGTTCTTC.

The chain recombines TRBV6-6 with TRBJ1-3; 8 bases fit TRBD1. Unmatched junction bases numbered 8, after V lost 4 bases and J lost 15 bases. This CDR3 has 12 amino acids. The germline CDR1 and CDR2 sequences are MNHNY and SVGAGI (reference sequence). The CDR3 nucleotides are TGTGCCAGCAGTTCAATGGACAGGGCCCGATATTTT. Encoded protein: CASSSMDRARYF.

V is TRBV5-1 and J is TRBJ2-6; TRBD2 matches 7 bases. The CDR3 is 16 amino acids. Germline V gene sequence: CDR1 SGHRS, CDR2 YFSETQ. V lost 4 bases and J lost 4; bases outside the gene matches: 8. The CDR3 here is CASSPPAGMGANVLTF. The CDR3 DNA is TGCGCCAGCAGCCCCCCAGCGGGGATGGGGGCCAACGTCCTGACTTTC.

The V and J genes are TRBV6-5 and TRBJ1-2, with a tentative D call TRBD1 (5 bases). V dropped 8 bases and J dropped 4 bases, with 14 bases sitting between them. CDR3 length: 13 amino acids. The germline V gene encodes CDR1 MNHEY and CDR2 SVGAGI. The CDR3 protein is CASVAGTSYGYTF. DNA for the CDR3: TGTGCCAGCGTAGCCGGGACTAGCTATGGCTACACCTTC.

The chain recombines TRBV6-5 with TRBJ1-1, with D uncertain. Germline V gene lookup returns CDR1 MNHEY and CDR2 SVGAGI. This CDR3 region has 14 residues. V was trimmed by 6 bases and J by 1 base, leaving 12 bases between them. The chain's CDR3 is CASSTAGSNTEAFF. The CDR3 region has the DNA TGTGCCAGCAGCACGGCGGGATCGAACACTGAAGCTTTCTTT.

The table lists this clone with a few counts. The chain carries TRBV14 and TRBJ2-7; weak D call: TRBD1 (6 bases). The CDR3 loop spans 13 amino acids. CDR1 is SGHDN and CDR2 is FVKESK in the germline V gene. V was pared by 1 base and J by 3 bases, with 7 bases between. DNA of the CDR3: TGTGCCAGCAGCCAAGTGGACAGCTACGAGCAGTACTTC. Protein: CASSQVDSYEQYF.

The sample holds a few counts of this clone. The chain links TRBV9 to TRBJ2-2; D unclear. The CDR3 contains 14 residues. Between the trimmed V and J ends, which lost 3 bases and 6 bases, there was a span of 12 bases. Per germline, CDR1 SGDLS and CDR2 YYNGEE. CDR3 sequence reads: CASSGSLGSGELFF. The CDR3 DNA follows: TGTGCCAGCAGCGGCTCCCTCGGGTCCGGGGAGCTGTTTTTT.

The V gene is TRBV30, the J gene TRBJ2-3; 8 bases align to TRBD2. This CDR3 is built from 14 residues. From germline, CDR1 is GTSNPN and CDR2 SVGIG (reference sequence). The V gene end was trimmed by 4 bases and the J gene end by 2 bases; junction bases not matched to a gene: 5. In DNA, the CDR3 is TGTGCCTGGACCCCTAGCGGGCACACAGATACGCAGTATTTT. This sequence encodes CAWTPSGHTDTQYF.

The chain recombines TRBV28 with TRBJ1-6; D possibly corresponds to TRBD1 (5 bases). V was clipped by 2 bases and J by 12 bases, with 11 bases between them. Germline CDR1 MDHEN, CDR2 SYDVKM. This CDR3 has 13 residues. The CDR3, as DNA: TGTGCCAGCAGTTTAGGTCAGGGATTACCCCTCCACTTT. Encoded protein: CASSLGQGLPLHF.

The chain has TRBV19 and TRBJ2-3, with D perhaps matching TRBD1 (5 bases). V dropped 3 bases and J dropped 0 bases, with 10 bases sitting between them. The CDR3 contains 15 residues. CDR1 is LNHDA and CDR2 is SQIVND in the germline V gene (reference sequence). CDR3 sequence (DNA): TGTGCCAGTAGTATGGGGCGGCAGAGCACAGATACGCAGTATTTT. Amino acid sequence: CASSMGRQSTDTQYF.

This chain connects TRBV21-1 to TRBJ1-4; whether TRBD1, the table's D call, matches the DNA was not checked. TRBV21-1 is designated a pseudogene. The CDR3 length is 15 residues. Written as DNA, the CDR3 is TGTGCCAGCAGTCCCACAGGAGAACAACAAACGAAACTGTTTTTT. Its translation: CASSPTGEQQTKLFF.

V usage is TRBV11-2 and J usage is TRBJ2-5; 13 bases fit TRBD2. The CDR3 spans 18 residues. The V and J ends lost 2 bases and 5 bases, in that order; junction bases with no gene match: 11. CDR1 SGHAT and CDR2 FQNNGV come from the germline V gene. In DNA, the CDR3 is TGTGCCAGCAGCTTAACTAGCGGGAGGGCCCGTTTATCGGAGACCCAGTACTTC. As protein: CASSLTSGRARLSETQYF.

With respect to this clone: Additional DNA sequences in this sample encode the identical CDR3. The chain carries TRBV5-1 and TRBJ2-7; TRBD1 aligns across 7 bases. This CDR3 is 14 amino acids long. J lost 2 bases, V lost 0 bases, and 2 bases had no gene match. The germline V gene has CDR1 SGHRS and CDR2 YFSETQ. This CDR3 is CASSLGQGAYEQYF. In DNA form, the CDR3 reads TGCGCCAGCAGCTTGGGCCAGGGGGCCTACGAGCAGTACTTC.

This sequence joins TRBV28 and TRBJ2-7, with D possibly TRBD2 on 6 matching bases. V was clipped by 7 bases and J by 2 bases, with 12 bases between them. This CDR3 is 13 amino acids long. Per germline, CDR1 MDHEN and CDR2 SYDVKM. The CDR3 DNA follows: TGTGCCAGCACGTCTAGCGTAACCTACGAGCAGTACTTC. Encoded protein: CASTSSVTYEQYF.

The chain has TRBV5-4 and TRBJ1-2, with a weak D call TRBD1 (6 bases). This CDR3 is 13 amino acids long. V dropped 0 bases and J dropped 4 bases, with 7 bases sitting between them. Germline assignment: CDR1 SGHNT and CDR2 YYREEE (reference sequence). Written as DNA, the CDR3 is TGTGCCAGCAGCTTGGTAGGGGGCTATGGCTACACCTTC. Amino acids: CASSLVGGYGYTF.

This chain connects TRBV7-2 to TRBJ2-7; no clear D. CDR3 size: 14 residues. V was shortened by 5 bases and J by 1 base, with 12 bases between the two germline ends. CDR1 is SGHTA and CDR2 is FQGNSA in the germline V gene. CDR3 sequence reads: CASSTQTESYEQYF. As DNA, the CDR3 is TGTGCCAGCAGCACCCAAACAGAGTCCTACGAGCAGTACTTC.

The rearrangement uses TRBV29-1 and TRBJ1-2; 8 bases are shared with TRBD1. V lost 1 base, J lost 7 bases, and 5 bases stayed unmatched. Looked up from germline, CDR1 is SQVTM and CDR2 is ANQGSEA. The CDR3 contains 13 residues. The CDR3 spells CSVEVDRGRGYTF. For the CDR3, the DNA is TGCAGCGTTGAAGTCGACAGGGGTCGTGGCTACACCTTC.

The CDR3 nucleotides read TGTGCCATCAGTGACGCGCGGGGTAGTTCTACAGATACGCAGTATTTT. Encoded protein: CAISDARGSSTDTQYF. The rearrangement joins TRBV10-3 to TRBJ2-3, with D possibly being TRBD2 (6 bases). From germline, CDR1 is ENHRY and CDR2 SYGVKD. V was cut by 3 bases and J by 3 bases, with 16 bases left in between. The CDR3 sequence is 16 residues long.

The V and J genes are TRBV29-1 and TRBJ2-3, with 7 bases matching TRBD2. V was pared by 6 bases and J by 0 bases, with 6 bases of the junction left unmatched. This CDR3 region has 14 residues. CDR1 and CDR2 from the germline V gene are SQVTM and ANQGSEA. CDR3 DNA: TGCAGCGTACGACTAGCCCGCAGCACAGATACGCAGTATTTT. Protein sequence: CSVRLARSTDTQYF.